This T cell receptor (beta chain) was sequenced for a study of T cell changes during pregnancy in multiple sclerosis. Germline values: CDR1 SGHDN, CDR2 FVKESK. The CDR3 runs to 15 residues. The trim removed 4 bases at V and 5 bases at J, leaving 10 bases unmatched. Here immunoSEQ multiplex PCR was the method, and the copy in TCRdb shows in-frame clones only, minus some. The sample consists of fewer than 85,000 clones, about 95% of them appearing once. The source of this sequence is a female donor with multiple sclerosis, enrolled in a pregnancy study. The J gene is TRBJ1-1, the V gene TRBV14; 7 bases align to TRBD1. The specimen comprised peripheral blood, sampled in the second trimester of pregnancy. The CDR3 protein is CASSPPDRVRTEAFF. As DNA, the CDR3 is TGTGCCAGCAGCCCTCCCGACAGGGTACGAACTGAAGCTTTCTTT.